These T cell receptor beta chains were read from a single sample in a study of tumor-infiltrating lymphocytes in localized non-small cell lung cancer. Generated by immunoSEQ multiplex PCR, the TCRdb table keeps only in-frame clones and is missing some. The sample yields 7,000 to 9,500 clones, 79% seen once. The sample consisted of uninvolved lung tissue not adjacent to the tumor. All receptors come from a human donor with non-small cell lung cancer. Each CDR3 is given with its conserved first and last residue. A D gene is named only where the DNA matches it firmly. Where a row states a size, it is once, few, many or the class of an expanded clone; other rows omit it.

D gene	V gene	clone size	J gene	CDR3 protein	CDR3 DNA
-	TRBV4-1	-	TRBJ2-1	CASSTEGRWDNEQFF	TGCGCCAGCAGCACGGAGGGGAGATGGGACAATGAGCAGTTCTTC
-	TRBV29-1	-	TRBJ1-1	CSAGRNTEAFF	TGCAGCGCCGGGAGGAACACTGAAGCTTTCTTT
-	TRBV28	-	TRBJ1-5	CASSSALHQPQHF	TGTGCCAGCAGTTCCGCCTTACATCAGCCCCAGCATTTT
-	TRBV7-2	few	TRBJ2-5	CASSFSVGETQYF	TGTGCCAGCAGCTTCAGCGTAGGCGAGACCCAGTACTTC
-	TRBV5-4	-	TRBJ2-7	CASRPPGSYEQYF	TGTGCCAGCAGGCCTCCAGGGTCCTACGAGCAGTACTTC
TRBD2	TRBV5-1	-	TRBJ2-1	CASSPSGRGSYNEQFF	TGCGCCAGCAGCCCCAGCGGGAGAGGATCCTACAATGAGCAGTTCTTC
-	TRBV7-6	-	TRBJ1-5	CASSSGRNQPQHF	TGTGCCAGCAGCTCCGGTCGCAATCAGCCCCAGCATTTT
-	TRBV27	-	TRBJ1-1	CASSLSASANTEAFF	TGTGCCAGCAGTTTGTCGGCCTCGGCGAACACTGAAGCTTTCTTT
TRBD1	TRBV5-1	-	TRBJ2-5	CASSSGGGLETQYF	TGCGCCAGCAGCTCAGGGGGCGGTTTGGAGACCCAGTACTTC
TRBD1	TRBV4-2	-	TRBJ1-3	CASSPRIGQGRSGNTIYF	TGTGCCAGCAGCCCAAGGATTGGACAGGGGCGCTCTGGAAACACCATATATTTT
-	TRBV7-9	-	TRBJ1-1	CASSPGSTGEAFF	TGTGCCAGCAGCCCGGGGTCAACAGGTGAAGCTTTCTTT
-	TRBV7-7	-	TRBJ1-1	CASSIALEAFF	TGTGCCAGCAGCATCGCCCTTGAAGCTTTCTTT
-	TRBV5-1	-	TRBJ1-4	CASSLGEKLFF	TGCGCCAGCAGCTTGGGGGAAAAACTGTTTTTT
-	TRBV19	once	TRBJ2-5	CASSELRESGETQYF	TGTGCCAGTAGTGAACTCAGGGAATCCGGAGAGACCCAGTACTTC
TRBD2	TRBV10-2	-	TRBJ2-1	CASREMIAGYNEQFF	TGCGCCAGCAGGGAGATGATAGCGGGATACAATGAGCAGTTCTTC
TRBD1	TRBV5-6	-	TRBJ1-2	CASSFGQATYGYTF	TGTGCCAGCAGCTTTGGACAGGCGACATATGGCTACACCTTC
TRBD1	TRBV27	-	TRBJ1-2	CASSPGQGGGYTF	TGTGCCAGCAGTCCTGGACAGGGGGGTGGCTACACCTTC
TRBD1	TRBV2	once	TRBJ1-6	CASNEQGSSYNSPLHF	TGTGCCAGCAATGAACAGGGGAGCTCCTATAATTCACCCCTCCACTTT
-	TRBV27	-	TRBJ2-5	CASSPMVRGIEETQYF	TGTGCCAGCAGTCCCATGGTTCGGGGGATTGAAGAGACCCAGTACTTC
-	TRBV7-2	-	TRBJ1-2	CASSLLGTSARHGYTF	TGTGCCAGCAGCCTCCTGGGGACCTCGGCTAGGCATGGCTACACCTTC
-	TRBV6-5	-	TRBJ2-2	CASSDFGELFF	TGTGCCAGCAGTGACTTCGGGGAGCTGTTTTTT
-	TRBV5-1	-	TRBJ1-2	CASSLGQSNYGYTF	TGCGCCAGCAGCTTGGGACAATCTAACTATGGCTACACCTTC
TRBD1	TRBV28	-	TRBJ1-1	CASSWTGAPAEAFF	TGTGCCAGCAGTTGGACAGGGGCGCCGGCCGAAGCTTTCTTT
-	TRBV5-6	once	TRBJ2-7	CASSLGPEGEYF	TGTGCCAGCAGCTTGGGTCCGGAGGGGGAGTACTTC
-	TRBV6-1	-	TRBJ2-7	CASSEGLLAYEQYF	TGTGCCAGCAGTGAGGGACTGTTAGCCTACGAGCAGTACTTC